This T cell receptor beta chain was observed in a study of shared clonotypes between healthy human individuals. The table came from immunoSEQ multiplex PCR; TCRdb's copy has only in-frame clones and leaves some out. The sample lists about a million clones; around four fifths were seen once. CDR3 size: 15 residues. Germline V gene data show CDR1 as SGHRS and CDR2 as YFSETQ. V lost 0 bases, J lost 1 base, and 10 bases lay in between. The clonotype originates from a man aged 18-30 years in good health. The V gene is TRBV5-1, the J gene TRBJ2-5; TRBD1 might be the D (5 bases). Sequencing was done on a sample of memory CD4+ T cells sorted from blood. Subset: CD45RA-negative fraction. CDR3 DNA: TGCGCCAGCAGCTTGGTAGGACAACGCCAAGAGACCCAGTACTTC. Protein product: CASSLVGQRQETQYF.